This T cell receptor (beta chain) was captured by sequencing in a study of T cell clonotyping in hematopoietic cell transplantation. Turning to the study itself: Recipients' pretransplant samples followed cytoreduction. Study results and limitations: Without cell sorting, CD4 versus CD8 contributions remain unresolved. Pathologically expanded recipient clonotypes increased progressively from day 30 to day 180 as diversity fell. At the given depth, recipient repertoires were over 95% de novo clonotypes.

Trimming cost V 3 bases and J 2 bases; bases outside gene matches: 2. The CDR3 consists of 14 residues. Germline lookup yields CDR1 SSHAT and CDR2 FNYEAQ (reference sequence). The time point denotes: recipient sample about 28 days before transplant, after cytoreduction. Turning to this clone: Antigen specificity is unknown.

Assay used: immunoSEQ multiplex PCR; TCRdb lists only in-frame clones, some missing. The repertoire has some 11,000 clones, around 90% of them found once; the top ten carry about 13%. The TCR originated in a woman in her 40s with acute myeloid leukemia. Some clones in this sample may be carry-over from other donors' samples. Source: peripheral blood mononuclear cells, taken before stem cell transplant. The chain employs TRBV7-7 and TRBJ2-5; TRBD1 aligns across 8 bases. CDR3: CASSFRQGQETQYF. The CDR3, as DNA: TGTGCCAGCAGCTTTAGACAGGGGCAAGAGACCCAGTACTTC. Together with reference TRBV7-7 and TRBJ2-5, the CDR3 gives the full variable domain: GAGVSQSPRYKVTKRGQDVTLRCDPISSHATLYWYQQALGQGPEFLTYFNYEAQPDKSGLPSDRFSAERPEGSISTLTIQRTEQRDSAMYRCASSFRQGQETQYFGPGTRLLVL.